The 30 T cell receptor beta chains listed next were all sequenced from one sample in a study of T cells after yellow fever vaccination. Via MiXCR, TCRdb re-called the 5' RACE reads, giving one row per CDR3 protein. The sample records 170,000 or so distinct CDR3 sequences, about 6% being singletons. Specimen: CD4+ T cells sorted from PBMCs, collected on the day of the first yellow fever vaccination. All receptors come from a young man who received the YFV17D yellow fever vaccine.

This clonotype was counted at least ten times. The rearrangement uses TRBV5-1 and TRBJ1-3; D ambiguous. The CDR3 is 17 residues long. Trimming removed 5 bases at V and 4 bases at J, with 22 bases between. Germline lookup yields CDR1 SGHRS and CDR2 YFSETQ. CDR3 amino acids: CASSFSPGLGSGNTIYF. The DNA for the CDR3 is TGCGCCAGCAGTTTTTCTCCAGGATTAGGATCCGGAAACACCATATATTTT.

The rearrangement links TRBV18 to TRBJ2-1; tentatively, D is TRBD2 (5 bases). The CDR3 sequence is 13 residues long. The V and J ends lost 0 bases and 8 bases respectively, with 8 bases between them. The germline gives CDR1 KGHSH, CDR2 LQKENI. The CDR3: CASSPPGSYEQFF. The CDR3 DNA reads as TGTGCCAGCTCACCACCGGGGAGCTATGAGCAGTTCTTC.

This clonotype was seen at least ten times. V and J are TRBV4-3 and TRBJ1-2; D gene unclear. This CDR3 has 14 amino acids. Per germline, CDR1 LGHNA and CDR2 YSLEER. V gave up 0 bases and J gave up 5 bases, with 10 bases separating them. In nucleotides, the CDR3 is TGCGCCAGCAGCCAAGATTACATGGTTTATGGCTACACCTTC. This encodes CASSQDYMVYGYTF.

Many counts were recorded for this clonotype. V is TRBV7-2 and J is TRBJ2-1, with 10 bases aligning to TRBD2. The junction had 3 bases not matched to a gene; V was cut back by 0 bases and J by 4 bases. Germline CDR1 reads SGHTA; CDR2 reads FQGNSA. The CDR3 has 16 residues. This CDR3 reads CASSLASGGHYNEQFF. DNA of the CDR3: TGTGCCAGCAGCTTAGCTAGCGGGGGGCATTACAATGAGCAGTTCTTC. The entire variable domain, with the rest obtained from reference TRBV7-2 and TRBJ2-1, is as follows: GAGVSQSPSNKVTEKGKDVELRCDPISGHTALYWYRQSLGQGLEFLIYFQGNSAPDKSGLPSDRFSAERTGGSVSTLTIQRTQQEDSAVYLCASSLASGGHYNEQFFGPGTRLTVL.

This clonotype was counted ten times or more. This rearrangement joins TRBV12-3 or TRBV12-4 to TRBJ2-2; perhaps D is TRBD1 or TRBD2 (5 bases each). The V end was cut by 6 bases, the J end by 6 bases, with 14 bases between. The CDR3 spans 14 residues. This CDR3 is CASSLGRRAGELFF. The CDR3 bases are TGTGCCAGCAGCCTGGGACGGCGAGCCGGGGAGCTGTTTTTT.

This clonotype has a count of ten or more. This rearrangement joins TRBV5-1 to TRBJ2-3; D is uncertain. V lost 1 base, J lost 2 bases, and 11 bases lay in between. This CDR3 is built from 15 residues. Germline V gene lookup returns CDR1 SGHRS and CDR2 YFSETQ. CDR3 in DNA: TGCGCCAGCAGCTTGTCGAGAATTAACACAGATACGCAGTATTTT. It is translated as CASSLSRINTDTQYF. The variable domain in full, completed from reference TRBV5-1 and TRBJ2-3, reads KAGVTQTPRYLIKTRGQQVTLSCSPISGHRSVSWYQQTPGQGLQFLFEYFSETQRNKGNFPGRFSGRQFSNSRSEMNVSTLELGDSALYLCASSLSRINTDTQYFGPGTRLTVL.

This clonotype came up a few times. The chain combines TRBV5-1 with TRBJ2-7; 10 nucleotides match TRBD1. The CDR3 covers 16 residues. Trimming cost V 7 bases and J 3 bases; bases outside gene matches: 13. Germline-derived CDR1 and CDR2 are SGHRS and YFSETQ. The CDR3 reads CASCRDRGLQVYEQYF. DNA for the CDR3: TGCGCCAGCTGCCGGGACAGGGGCCTCCAGGTCTACGAGCAGTACTTC.

This clonotype was recorded many times. J is TRBJ1-4 and V is TRBV4-1, with D perhaps TRBD1 (6 bases). The ends were cut back, 2 bases at V and 0 bases at J, with 25 bases in the middle. The CDR3 consists of 21 residues. Per germline, CDR1 MGHRA and CDR2 YSYEKL. For the CDR3, the DNA is TGCGCCAGCAGCCAAATAAGGACAGCACGATATTGGTCTGCAACTAATGAAAAACTGTTTTTT. Translated, it gives CASSQIRTARYWSATNEKLFF.

This clonotype was recorded at least ten times. V usage is TRBV6-1 and J usage is TRBJ1-2; D gene uncertain. This CDR3 region has 12 residues. V was cut by 4 bases and J by 4 bases, with 7 bases left in between. Germline V gives CDR1 MNHNS, CDR2 SASEGT. The CDR3 loop reads CASSGSSYGYTF. CDR3 bases: TGTGCCAGCAGTGGAAGCTCCTATGGCTACACCTTC.

This clonotype showed up many times. The V call is TRBV4-1, the J call TRBJ1-2; D is unresolved. V was cut by 0 bases and J by 8 bases, with 13 bases left in between. Germline CDR1 is MGHRA and CDR2 is YSYEKL. The CDR3 is 14 residues long. The CDR3 loop is CASSQDLGLGGYTF. CDR3 in DNA: TGCGCCAGCAGCCAAGATTTGGGTCTAGGCGGCTACACCTTC.

This clonotype was recorded many times. The V gene is TRBV4-3, the J gene TRBJ2-2, with D perhaps matching TRBD2 (5 bases). CDR3 length: 17 residues. CDR1 and CDR2 (germline): LGHNA, YSLEER. V was cut by 0 bases and J by 5 bases, with 16 bases left in between. CDR3 region: CASSQEAGGFRTGELFF. In nucleotides, the CDR3 is TGCGCCAGCAGCCAAGAAGCAGGAGGATTCAGGACCGGGGAGCTGTTTTTT.

This clonotype was detected ten times or more. The chain employs TRBV6-5 and TRBJ1-3, with D unclear. Germline-derived CDR1 and CDR2 are MNHEY and SVGAGI. The CDR3 consists of 12 residues. V was pared by 4 bases and J by 4 bases, with 5 bases between. CDR3 sequence (DNA): TGTGCCAGCAGTTCCTTGGGAAACACCATATATTTT. This gives the protein CASSSLGNTIYF.

Turning to this clonotype: This clone may be a read error of a much larger clone one base away. The V call is TRBV4-2, the J call TRBJ1-1; 10 bases match TRBD1. CDR3 length equals 15 residues. V lost 2 bases and J lost 5; bases outside the gene matches: 5. The germline CDR1 and CDR2 sequences are LGHNA and YNFKEQ. CDR3 nucleotides: TGTGCCAGCAGCCAAATGGGACAGGGGAAGACTGAAGCTTTCTTT. This encodes CASSQMGQGKTEAFF.

Ten or more counts support this clonotype. The chain joins TRBV5-1 to TRBJ2-1; D not certain. CDR1 is SGHRS, CDR2 YFSETQ, per germline. Trimming pared 2 bases from V and 0 bases from J, leaving 9 bases between. There are 15 residues in the CDR3. This CDR3 reads CASSFLVGSYNEQFF. The CDR3 region has the DNA TGCGCCAGCAGCTTCTTAGTAGGCTCCTACAATGAGCAGTTCTTC.

The table lists this clonotype with many counts. The chain recombines TRBV4-1 with TRBJ2-2, with TRBD2 identical over 10 bases. From germline, CDR1 is MGHRA and CDR2 YSYEKL. This CDR3 is built from 20 residues. With V trimmed by 0 bases and J by 0 bases, 10 bases remained unmatched. CDR3 sequence reads: CASSQESASGGFANTGELFF. DNA of the CDR3: TGCGCCAGCAGCCAAGAGTCGGCTAGCGGGGGTTTCGCGAACACCGGGGAGCTGTTTTTT.

The chain carries TRBV20-1 and TRBJ1-6, with D possibly matching TRBD1 (5 bases). This CDR3 comprises 15 residues. Germline V lookup: CDR1 DFQATT, CDR2 SNEGSKA (reference sequence). Trimming pared 4 bases from V and 10 bases from J, leaving 20 bases between. The CDR3, as DNA: TGCAGTGCTACAACCGTTGGGGGTGCGAAGTCACCCCTCCACTTT. Residues: CSATTVGGAKSPLHF.

This clonotype turned up a few times. A much larger clone sits a single nucleotide away, making a read error possible. V is TRBV5-1 and J is TRBJ2-3, with D unclear. This CDR3 is built from 16 residues. V was trimmed by 1 base and J by 4 bases, leaving 16 bases between them. Germline V gives CDR1 SGHRS, CDR2 YFSETQ. CDR3 protein: CASSLFGLGSADTQYF. DNA of the CDR3: TGCGCCAGCAGCTTGTTTGGATTGGGGTCCGCAGATACGCAGTATTTT.

This clonotype was counted between two and nine times. The chain recombines TRBV4-3 with TRBJ1-4; TRBD1 matches 8 bases. The CDR3 runs to 17 residues. The junction had 11 bases not matched to a gene; V was cut back by 4 bases and J by 4 bases. Germline CDR1 is LGHNA and CDR2 is YSLEER. In DNA form, the CDR3 reads TGCGCCAGCAGCCTAGACAGGACAGGGACTTATAATGAAAAACTGTTTTTT. It yields the protein CASSLDRTGTYNEKLFF.

The rearrangement uses TRBV7-2 and TRBJ2-6, with a possible D match to TRBD1 (6 bases). V lost 3 bases, J lost 0 bases, and 12 bases lay in between. Germline assignment: CDR1 SGHTA and CDR2 FQGNSA. CDR3 size: 17 residues. CDR3 sequence (DNA): TGTGCCAGCAGCTTTTTTGGGGGCTCCTCTGGGGCCAACGTCCTGACTTTC. Its translation is CASSFFGGSSGANVLTF.

The J gene is TRBJ2-5, the V gene TRBV3-1; 10 bases fit TRBD1. J lost 1 base, V lost 5 bases, and 7 bases had no gene match. This CDR3 has 16 residues. Looked up from germline, CDR1 is LGHDT and CDR2 is YNNKEL (reference sequence). The CDR3 DNA reads TGTGCCAGCAGCAAAGCGGGGACAGGGGCCCAAGAGACCCAGTACTTC. Its protein is CASSKAGTGAQETQYF.

The chain employs TRBV19 and TRBJ2-1; 7 nucleotides agree with TRBD2. CDR3 size: 14 residues. The germline CDR1 and CDR2 sequences are LNHDA and SQIVND (reference sequence). V was clipped by 4 bases and J by 0 bases; unmatched bases: 0. The CDR3 region is CASSSGSSYNEQFF. The DNA for the CDR3 is TGTGCCAGTAGTAGCGGGAGCTCCTACAATGAGCAGTTCTTC. Full variable domain (remainder filled in from reference TRBV19 and TRBJ2-1): DGGITQSPKYLFRKEGQNVTLSCEQNLNHDAMYWYRQDPGQGLRLIYYSQIVNDFQKGDIAEGYSVSREKKESFPLTVTSAQKNPTAFYLCASSSGSSYNEQFFGPGTRLTVL.

This clonotype was observed a handful of times. This sequence joins TRBV5-1 and TRBJ2-7; 9 bases fit TRBD1. CDR1 and CDR2 from the germline V gene are SGHRS and YFSETQ. The CDR3 runs 14 residues. V shed 4 bases and J 3 bases; nucleotides not matched to a gene: 5. The CDR3, as DNA: TGCGCCAGCAGCCACGGACAGGGGAGCTACGAGCAGTACTTC. It yields the protein CASSHGQGSYEQYF.

This clonotype has just a few counts. V usage is TRBV12-3 or TRBV12-4 and J usage is TRBJ2-3, with D possibly being TRBD1 or TRBD2 (5 bases each). CDR3 length equals 13 residues. The ends were cut back, 5 bases at V and 2 bases at J, with 8 bases in the middle. The CDR3 DNA sequence: TGTGCCAGCAGTGGGACCAACACAGATACGCAGTATTTT. This codes for CASSGTNTDTQYF.

The rearrangement links TRBV7-8 to TRBJ2-2; 9 bases are shared with TRBD2. CDR1 and CDR2 (germline): SGHVS, FQNEAQ. V gave up 1 base and J gave up 3 bases; unmatched junction bases: 12. The CDR3 is made up of 19 amino acids. CDR3 in DNA: TGTGCCAGCAGCTTAGTAGGGTTAGCGGGGGTATCGTACACCGGGGAGCTGTTTTTT. This gives the protein CASSLVGLAGVSYTGELFF.

This clonotype appeared many times. CDR3: CASSLGDPRETQYF. Here the CDR3 DNA reads TGTGCCAGCAGCTTGGGGGACCCCCGGGAGACCCAGTACTTC. The chain is built from TRBV7-2 and TRBJ2-5, with D perhaps matching TRBD1 or TRBD2 (5 bases each). The V end was cut by 3 bases, the J end by 5 bases, with 13 bases between. The CDR3 runs 14 residues. Germline assignment: CDR1 SGHTA and CDR2 FQGNSA.

This clonotype was seen repeatedly, ten times or more. The chain employs TRBV28 and TRBJ2-1, with 7 bases identical to TRBD2. The germline CDR1 and CDR2 sequences are MDHEN and SYDVKM. V was pared by 8 bases and J by 5 bases, with 12 bases of the junction left unmatched. This CDR3 comprises 15 residues. The DNA of the CDR3 is TGTGCCAGCGGCCTCGGGGGGAGACCCAACAATGAGCAGTTCTTC. It yields the protein CASGLGGRPNNEQFF.

The chain links TRBV18 to TRBJ1-4; D is uncertain. This CDR3 comprises 15 residues. V lost 0 bases and J 8 bases, leaving 13 bases between the germline ends. Germline CDR1 KGHSH, CDR2 LQKENI. CDR3 nucleotide sequence: TGTGCCAGCTCACCACCCGGCACCTGGGGAGAAAAACTGTTTTTT. Translated, it gives CASSPPGTWGEKLFF.

Only a few counts were recorded for this clonotype. The CDR3 DNA reads TGTGCCAGCAGCTTAGCGCGTGGACAGGGGTTTGGGGGCTCCTACGAGCAGTACGTC. This codes for CASSLARGQGFGGSYEQYV. This sequence joins TRBV7-8 and TRBJ2-7; 9 bases are a match to TRBD1. This CDR3 contains 19 residues. The V and J ends lost 0 bases and 0 bases, in that order; junction bases with no gene match: 12. Germline CDR1 reads SGHVS; CDR2 reads FQNEAQ.

The J gene is TRBJ1-2, the V gene TRBV12-3 or TRBV12-4, with D perhaps matching TRBD1 (6 bases). Trimming took 4 bases from V and 0 from J, leaving 12 bases between them. This CDR3 spans 15 amino acids. CDR3 residues: CASSYRDTANYGYTF. The DNA for the CDR3 is TGTGCCAGCAGTTACCGGGACACCGCTAACTATGGCTACACCTTC.

This clonotype was found many times. The chain joins TRBV20-1 to TRBJ1-2, with D perhaps TRBD1 (6 bases). This CDR3 has 13 amino acids. Trimming took off 4 bases at V and 4 bases at J, with 13 bases between the two ends. The germline gives CDR1 DFQATT, CDR2 SNEGSKA (reference sequence). CDR3 amino acids: CSAIIGGGYGYTF. As DNA, the CDR3 is TGCAGTGCTATTATAGGGGGGGGCTATGGCTACACCTTC.